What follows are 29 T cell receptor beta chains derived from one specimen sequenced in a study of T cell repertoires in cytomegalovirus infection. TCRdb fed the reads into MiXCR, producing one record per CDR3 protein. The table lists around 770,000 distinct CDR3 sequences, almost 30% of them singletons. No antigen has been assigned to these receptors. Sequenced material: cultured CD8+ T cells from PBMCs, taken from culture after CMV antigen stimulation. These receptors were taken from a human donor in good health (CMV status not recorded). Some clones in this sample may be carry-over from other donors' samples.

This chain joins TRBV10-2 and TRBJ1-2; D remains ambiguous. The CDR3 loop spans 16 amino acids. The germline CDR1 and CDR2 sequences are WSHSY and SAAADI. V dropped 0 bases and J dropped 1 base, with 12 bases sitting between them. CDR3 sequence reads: CASSESKGSNNYGYTF. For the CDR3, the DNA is TGCGCCAGCAGTGAGTCGAAGGGCAGTAATAACTATGGCTACACCTTC.

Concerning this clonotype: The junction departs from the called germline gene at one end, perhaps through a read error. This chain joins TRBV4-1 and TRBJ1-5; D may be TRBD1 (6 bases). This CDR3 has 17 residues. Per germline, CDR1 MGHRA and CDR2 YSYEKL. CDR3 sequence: CASSQEQGSIGSQRQHF. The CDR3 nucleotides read TGTGCCAGCAGCCAAGAACAGGGTAGTATTGGTAGTCAGCGCCAGCATTTT.

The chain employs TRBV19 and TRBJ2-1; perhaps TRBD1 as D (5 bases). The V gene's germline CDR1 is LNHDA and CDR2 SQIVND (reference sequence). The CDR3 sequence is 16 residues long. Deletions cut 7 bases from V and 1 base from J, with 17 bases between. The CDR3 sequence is CASMGQGHFSYNEQFF. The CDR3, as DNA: TGTGCCAGTATGGGGCAGGGCCATTTTTCCTACAATGAGCAGTTCTTC.

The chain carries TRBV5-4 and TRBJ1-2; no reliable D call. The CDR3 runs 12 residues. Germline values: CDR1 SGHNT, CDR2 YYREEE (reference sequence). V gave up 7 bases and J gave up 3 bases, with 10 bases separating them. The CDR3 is CASRTEDYGYTF. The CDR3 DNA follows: TGTGCCAGCCGGACGGAAGACTATGGCTACACCTTC.

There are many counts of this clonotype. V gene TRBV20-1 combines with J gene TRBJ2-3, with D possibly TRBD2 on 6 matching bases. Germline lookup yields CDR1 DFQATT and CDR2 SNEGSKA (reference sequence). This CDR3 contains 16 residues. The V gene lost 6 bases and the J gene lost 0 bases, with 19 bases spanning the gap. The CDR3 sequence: CSATNPGDLSTDTQYF. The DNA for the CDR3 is TGCAGTGCCACAAACCCGGGGGATTTAAGCACAGATACGCAGTATTTT.

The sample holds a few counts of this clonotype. The CDR3 DNA reads TGTGCCAGCAGACCCGCGGGACTAGCTCTGATCAATGAGCAGTTCTTC. It encodes CASRPAGLALINEQFF. The chain is built from TRBV28 and TRBJ2-1; 9 positions match TRBD2. The germline V gene has CDR1 MDHEN and CDR2 SYDVKM. The CDR3 is 16 residues long. The trim removed 6 bases at V and 6 bases at J, leaving 12 bases unmatched.

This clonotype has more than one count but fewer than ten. The CDR3 loop is CASSQRRGQSETQYF. In DNA form, the CDR3 reads TGTGCCAGCAGCCAACGCAGGGGGCAGTCGGAGACCCAGTACTTC. The chain uses TRBV14 and TRBJ2-5; TRBD1 aligns across 8 bases. J gave up 5 bases and V 2 bases, and 7 bases lay outside the gene matches. The CDR3 extends over 15 amino acids. Germline loops: CDR1 SGHDN, CDR2 FVKESK.

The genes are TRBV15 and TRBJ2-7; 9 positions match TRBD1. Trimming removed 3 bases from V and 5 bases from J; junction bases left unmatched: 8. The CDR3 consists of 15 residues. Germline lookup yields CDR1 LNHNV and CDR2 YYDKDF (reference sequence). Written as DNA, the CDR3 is TGTGCCACCAGCAGTCACCGGGACAGGGCTCACGAGCAGTACTTC. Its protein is CATSSHRDRAHEQYF.

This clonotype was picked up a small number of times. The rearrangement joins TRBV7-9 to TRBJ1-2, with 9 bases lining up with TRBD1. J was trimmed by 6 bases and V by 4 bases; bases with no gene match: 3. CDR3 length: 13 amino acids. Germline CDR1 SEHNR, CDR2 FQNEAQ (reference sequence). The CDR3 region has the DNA TGTGCCAGCAGCTCCCGGGACAGGGATGGCTACACCTTC. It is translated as CASSSRDRDGYTF.

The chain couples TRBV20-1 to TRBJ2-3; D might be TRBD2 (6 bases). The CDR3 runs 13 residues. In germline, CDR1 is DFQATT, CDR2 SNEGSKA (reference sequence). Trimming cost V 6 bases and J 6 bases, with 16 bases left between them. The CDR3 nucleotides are TGCAGTGCCGAACCGGGACTCGCCGATACGCAGTATTTT. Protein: CSAEPGLADTQYF.

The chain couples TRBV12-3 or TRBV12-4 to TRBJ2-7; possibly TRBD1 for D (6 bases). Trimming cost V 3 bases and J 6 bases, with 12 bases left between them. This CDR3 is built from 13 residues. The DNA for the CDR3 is TGTGCCAGCAGTTTGGGGGCCGTTCCCGAGCAGTACTTC. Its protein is CASSLGAVPEQYF.

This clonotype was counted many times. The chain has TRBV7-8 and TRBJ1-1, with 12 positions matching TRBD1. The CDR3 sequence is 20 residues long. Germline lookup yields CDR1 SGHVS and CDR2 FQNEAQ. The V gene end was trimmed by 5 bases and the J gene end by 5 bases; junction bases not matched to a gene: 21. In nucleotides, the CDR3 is TGTGCCAGCAGCGCACACAAACCGGGACAGGGGGCAGCTGAGCGGACTGAAGCTTTCTTT. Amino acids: CASSAHKPGQGAAERTEAFF.

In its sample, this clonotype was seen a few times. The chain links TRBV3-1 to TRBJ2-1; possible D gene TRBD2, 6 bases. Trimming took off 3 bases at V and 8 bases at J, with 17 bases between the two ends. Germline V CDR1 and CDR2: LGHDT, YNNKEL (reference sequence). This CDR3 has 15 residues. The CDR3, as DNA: TGTGCCAGCAGCCAGGCTGTGACTAGTAGAGATGAGCAGTTCTTC. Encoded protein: CASSQAVTSRDEQFF.

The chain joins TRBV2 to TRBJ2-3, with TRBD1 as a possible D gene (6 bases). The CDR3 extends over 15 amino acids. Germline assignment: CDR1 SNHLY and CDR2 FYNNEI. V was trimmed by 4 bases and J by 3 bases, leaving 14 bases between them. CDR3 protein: CASSAQGLRTDTQYF. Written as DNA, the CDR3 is TGTGCCAGCAGTGCTCAGGGGCTGAGGACAGATACGCAGTATTTT.

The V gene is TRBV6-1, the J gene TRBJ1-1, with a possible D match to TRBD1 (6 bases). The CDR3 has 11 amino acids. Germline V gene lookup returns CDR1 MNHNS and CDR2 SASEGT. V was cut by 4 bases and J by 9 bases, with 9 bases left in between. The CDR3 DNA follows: TGTGCCAGCAGTGGGCAGGGGAAAGCTTTCTTT. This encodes CASSGQGKAFF.

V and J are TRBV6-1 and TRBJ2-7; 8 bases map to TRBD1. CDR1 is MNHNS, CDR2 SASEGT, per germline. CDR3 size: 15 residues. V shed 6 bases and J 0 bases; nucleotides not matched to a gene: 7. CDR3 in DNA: TGTGCCAGCAGGATAGGACAGGGTAACTCCTACGAGCAGTACTTC. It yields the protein CASRIGQGNSYEQYF.

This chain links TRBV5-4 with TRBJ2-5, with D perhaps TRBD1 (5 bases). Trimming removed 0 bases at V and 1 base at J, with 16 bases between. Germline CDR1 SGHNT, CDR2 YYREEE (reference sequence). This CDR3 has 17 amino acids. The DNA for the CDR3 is TGTGCCAGCAGCTTGGTCGTGGGGCTAGGATTCCAAGAGACCCAGTACTTC. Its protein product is CASSLVVGLGFQETQYF.

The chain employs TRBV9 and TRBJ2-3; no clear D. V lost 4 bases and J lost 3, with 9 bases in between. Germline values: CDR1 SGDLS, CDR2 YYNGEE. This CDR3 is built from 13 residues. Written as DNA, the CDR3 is TGTGCCAGCAGCCGTGGCAAAACAGATACGCAGTATTTT. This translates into CASSRGKTDTQYF.

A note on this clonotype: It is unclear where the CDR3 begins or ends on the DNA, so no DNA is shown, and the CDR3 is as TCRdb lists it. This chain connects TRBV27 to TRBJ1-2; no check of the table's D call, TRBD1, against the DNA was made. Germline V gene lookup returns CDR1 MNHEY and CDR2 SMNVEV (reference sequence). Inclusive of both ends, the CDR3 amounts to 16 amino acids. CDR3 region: CASSFGPGSAKYGYTF.

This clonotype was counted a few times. DNA for the CDR3: TGTGCCAGCAGTGAGGGCAGTAACCACGAGCAGTACGTC. This translates into CASSEGSNHEQYV. The chain uses TRBV6-1 and TRBJ2-7; D not certain. V lost 3 bases to trimming and J lost 5 bases, with 11 bases between them. This CDR3 is 13 amino acids long. The germline gives CDR1 MNHNS, CDR2 SASEGT.

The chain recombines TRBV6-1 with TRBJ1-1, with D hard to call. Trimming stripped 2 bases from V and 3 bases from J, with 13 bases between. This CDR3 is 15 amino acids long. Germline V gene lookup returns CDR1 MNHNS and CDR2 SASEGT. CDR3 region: CASSETGRRYTEAFF. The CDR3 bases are TGTGCCAGCAGTGAAACTGGGCGCCGGTACACTGAAGCTTTCTTT.

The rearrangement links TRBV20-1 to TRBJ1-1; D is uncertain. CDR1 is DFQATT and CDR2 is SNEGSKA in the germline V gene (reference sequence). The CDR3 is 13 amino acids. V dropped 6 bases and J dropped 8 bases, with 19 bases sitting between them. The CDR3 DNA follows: TGCAGTGCCCTAGGGTCGACTAAATGGGAAGCTTTCTTT. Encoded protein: CSALGSTKWEAFF.

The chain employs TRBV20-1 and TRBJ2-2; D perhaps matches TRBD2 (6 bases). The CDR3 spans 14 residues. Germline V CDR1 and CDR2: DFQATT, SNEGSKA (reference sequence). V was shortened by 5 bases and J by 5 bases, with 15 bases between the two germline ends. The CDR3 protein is CSAPGPGGTGELFF. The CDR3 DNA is TGCAGTGCTCCCGGTCCTGGAGGGACCGGGGAGCTGTTTTTT.

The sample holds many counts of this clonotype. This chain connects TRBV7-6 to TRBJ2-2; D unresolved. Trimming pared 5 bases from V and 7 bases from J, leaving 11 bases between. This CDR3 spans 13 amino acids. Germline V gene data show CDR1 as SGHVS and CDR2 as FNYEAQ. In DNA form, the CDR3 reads TGTGCCAGCAGCGCCAGCCTTGGCGGGGAGCTGTTTTTT. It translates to CASSASLGGELFF.

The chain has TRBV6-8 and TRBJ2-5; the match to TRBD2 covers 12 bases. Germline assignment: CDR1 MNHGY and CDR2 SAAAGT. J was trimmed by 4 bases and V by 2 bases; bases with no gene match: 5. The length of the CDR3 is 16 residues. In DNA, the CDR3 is TGTGCCAGCAGTTACCCATTGACTAGCGGGGGAGAGACCCAGTACTTC. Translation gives CASSYPLTSGGETQYF.

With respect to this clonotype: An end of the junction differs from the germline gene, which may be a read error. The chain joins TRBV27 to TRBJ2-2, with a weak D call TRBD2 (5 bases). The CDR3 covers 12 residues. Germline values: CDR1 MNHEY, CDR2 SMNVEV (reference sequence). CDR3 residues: CASSDYTGKLFF. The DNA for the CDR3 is TGTGCCAGCAGCGATTACACCGGGAAGCTGTTTTTT.

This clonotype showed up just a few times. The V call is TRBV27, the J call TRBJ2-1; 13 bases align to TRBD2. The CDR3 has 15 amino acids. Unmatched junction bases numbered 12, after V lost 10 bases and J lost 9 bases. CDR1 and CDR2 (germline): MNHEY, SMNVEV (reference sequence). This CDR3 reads CATFHGTSGEGEQFF. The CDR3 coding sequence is TGTGCCACCTTTCACGGGACTAGCGGGGAGGGTGAGCAGTTCTTC.

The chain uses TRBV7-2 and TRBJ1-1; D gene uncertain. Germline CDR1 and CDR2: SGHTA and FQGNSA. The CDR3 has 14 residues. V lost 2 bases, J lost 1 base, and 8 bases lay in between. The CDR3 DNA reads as TGTGCCAGCAGCTTATGGCTTACGAACACTGAAGCTTTCTTT. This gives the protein CASSLWLTNTEAFF.

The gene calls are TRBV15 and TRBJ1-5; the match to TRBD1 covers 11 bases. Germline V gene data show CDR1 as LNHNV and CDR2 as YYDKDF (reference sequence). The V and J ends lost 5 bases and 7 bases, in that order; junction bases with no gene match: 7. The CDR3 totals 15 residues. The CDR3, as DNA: TGTGCCACCAGCCCGGACAGGGGGCCCTCACAGCCCCAGCATTTT. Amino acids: CATSPDRGPSQPQHF.